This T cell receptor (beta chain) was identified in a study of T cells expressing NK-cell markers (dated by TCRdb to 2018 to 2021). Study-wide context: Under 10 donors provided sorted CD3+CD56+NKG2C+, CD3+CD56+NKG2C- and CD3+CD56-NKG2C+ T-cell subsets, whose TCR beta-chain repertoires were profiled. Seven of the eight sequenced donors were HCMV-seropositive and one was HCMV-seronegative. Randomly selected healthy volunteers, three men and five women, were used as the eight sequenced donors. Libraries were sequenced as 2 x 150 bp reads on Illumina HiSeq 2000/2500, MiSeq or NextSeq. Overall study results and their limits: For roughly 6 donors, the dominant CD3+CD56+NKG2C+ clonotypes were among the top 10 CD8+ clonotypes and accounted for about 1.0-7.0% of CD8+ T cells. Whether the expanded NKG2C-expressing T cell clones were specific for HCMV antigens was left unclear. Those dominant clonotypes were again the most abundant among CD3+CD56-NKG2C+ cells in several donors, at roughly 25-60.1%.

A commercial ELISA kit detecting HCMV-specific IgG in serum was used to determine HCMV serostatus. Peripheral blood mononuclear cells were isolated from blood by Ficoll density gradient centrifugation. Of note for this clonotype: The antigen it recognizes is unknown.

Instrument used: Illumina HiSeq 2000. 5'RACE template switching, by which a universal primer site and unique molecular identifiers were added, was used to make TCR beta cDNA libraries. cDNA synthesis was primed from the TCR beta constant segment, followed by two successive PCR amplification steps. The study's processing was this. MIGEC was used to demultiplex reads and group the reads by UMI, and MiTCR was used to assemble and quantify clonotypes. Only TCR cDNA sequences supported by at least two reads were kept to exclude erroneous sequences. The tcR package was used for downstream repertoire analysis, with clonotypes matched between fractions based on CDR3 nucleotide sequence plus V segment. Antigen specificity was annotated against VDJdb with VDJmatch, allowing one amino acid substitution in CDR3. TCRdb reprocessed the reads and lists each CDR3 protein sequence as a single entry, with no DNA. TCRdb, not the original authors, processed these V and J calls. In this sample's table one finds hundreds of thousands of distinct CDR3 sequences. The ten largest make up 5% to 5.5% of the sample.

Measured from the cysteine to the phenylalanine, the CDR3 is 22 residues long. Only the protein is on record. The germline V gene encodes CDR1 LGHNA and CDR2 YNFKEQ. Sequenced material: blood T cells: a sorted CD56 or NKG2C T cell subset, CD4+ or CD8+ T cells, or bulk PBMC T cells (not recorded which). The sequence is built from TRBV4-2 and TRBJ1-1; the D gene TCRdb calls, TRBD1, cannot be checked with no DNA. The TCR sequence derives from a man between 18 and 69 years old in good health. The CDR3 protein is CASSQDSPGTGVLGNMNTEAFF.